The present entry profiles one TCR beta chain with its context. Its target is not known. With constant-segment primers, 5'RACE yielded cDNA libraries of TCR alpha and TCR beta that carried sample barcodes and UMIs. A single record per CDR3 protein comes from TCRdb applying MiXCR to the 5' RACE reads. The sample carries under 250,000 distinct CDR3 sequences, 15% recorded once. This specimen comes from a study of T-cell memory formation after mild COVID-19. The overall study: Clusters were largely donor specific.

Points from the study as a whole: Detection of some responders pre-infection suggested pre-existing cross-reactive memory T cells participated. Contracting clones localized mainly to CM and EM when CD4+ and mainly to EMRA when CD8+.

V lost 5 bases and J lost 2, with 19 bases in between. The germline gives CDR1 SGHVS, CDR2 FQNEAQ. CDR3 length: 17 residues. Sequencing input: PBMCs or a T cell subset sorted from them (not recorded which). The receptor was isolated from an adult woman who had mild COVID-19 (a few samples of this study predate the infection). Cell type and time point are not known. The chain uses TRBV7-8 and TRBJ2-1, with D possibly matching TRBD1 (5 bases). The CDR3 nucleotides read TGTGCCAGCAGCAGATCATCACAGGTACTTACCTACAATGAGCAGTTCTTC. It translates to CASSRSSQVLTYNEQFF.